One sample yielded the 5 T cell receptor beta chains listed below, sequenced in a study of Graves' ophthalmopathy and Graves' hyperthyroidism. RNA transcripts were the source from which TCR beta CDR3 regions were amplified. After a first-round RT-PCR with HTBI primers, a second-round multiplex PCR was run. Each CDR3 protein gets one entry after TCRdb re-called the multiplex PCR reads with MiXCR. The sample lists 400,000 or so distinct CDR3 sequences; 15% were seen once. The sample taken for sequencing was peripheral blood. These receptors all come from a woman in her late teens or twenties with stable Graves' hyperthyroidism.

This clonotype was recorded many times. The genes are TRBV19 and TRBJ1-3; D call uncertain. The CDR3 runs to 13 residues. Germline-derived CDR1 and CDR2 are LNHDA and SQIVND (reference sequence). Trimming stripped 10 bases from V and 2 bases from J, with 12 bases between. CDR3 bases: TGTGCCACCTCCCTGGGCCCTGGAAACACCATATATTTT. It encodes CATSLGPGNTIYF.

This clonotype has ten or more counts. The chain has TRBV9 and TRBJ1-2; no clear D. Germline V gene sequence: CDR1 SGDLS, CDR2 YYNGEE. Trimming shortened V by 3 bases and J by 0 bases, and 12 bases separated the two germline ends. The CDR3 length is 15 residues. CDR3 region: CASSGPPKANYGYTF. Here the CDR3 DNA reads TGTGCCAGCAGCGGCCCGCCGAAAGCTAACTATGGCTACACCTTC. The full variable domain, with the rest looked up from reference TRBV9 and TRBJ1-2, is DSGVTQTPKHLITATGQRVTLRCSPRSGDLSVYWYQQSLDQGLQFLIQYYNGEERAKGNILERFSAQQFPDLHSELNLSSLELGDSALYFCASSGPPKANYGYTFGSGTRLTVV.

This clonotype has ten or more counts. The chain combines TRBV28 with TRBJ2-2; a possible D gene is TRBD2 (6 bases). The CDR3 is 13 residues long. Germline assignment: CDR1 MDHEN and CDR2 SYDVKM. The V end was cut by 8 bases, the J end by 4 bases, with 11 bases between. CDR3 nucleotide sequence: TGTGCCAGCTGGGACTTACTCACCGGGGAGCTGTTTTTT. This gives the protein CASWDLLTGELFF.

This clonotype has ten or more counts. This chain connects TRBV5-5 to TRBJ1-1; D remains ambiguous. Germline lookup yields CDR1 SGHKS and CDR2 YYEKEE (reference sequence). This CDR3 comprises 15 residues. Trimming shortened V by 0 bases and J by 5 bases, and 14 bases separated the two germline ends. This chain's CDR3 is CASSLDRAPQTEAFF. The DNA for the CDR3 is TGTGCCAGCAGCTTGGACAGAGCCCCCCAAACTGAAGCTTTCTTT.

V usage is TRBV7-6 and J usage is TRBJ1-3; D call uncertain. The germline gives CDR1 SGHVS, CDR2 FNYEAQ. The V gene lost 2 bases and the J gene lost 0 bases, with 5 bases spanning the gap. This CDR3 is built from 14 residues. CDR3 region: CASSLYISGNTIYF. As DNA, the CDR3 is TGTGCCAGCAGCTTATACATCTCTGGAAACACCATATATTTT.